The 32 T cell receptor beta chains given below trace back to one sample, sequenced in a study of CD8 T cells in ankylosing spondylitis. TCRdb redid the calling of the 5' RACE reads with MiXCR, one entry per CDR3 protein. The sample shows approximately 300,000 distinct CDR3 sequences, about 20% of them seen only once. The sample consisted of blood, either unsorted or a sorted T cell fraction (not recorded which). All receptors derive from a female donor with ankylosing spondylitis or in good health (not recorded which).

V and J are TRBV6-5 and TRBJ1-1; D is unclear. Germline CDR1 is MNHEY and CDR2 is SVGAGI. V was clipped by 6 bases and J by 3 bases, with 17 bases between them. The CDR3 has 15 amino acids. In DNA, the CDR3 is TGTGCCAGCAGGTTAGCAAGCCGTGATGACACTGAAGCTTTCTTT. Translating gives CASRLASRDDTEAFF.

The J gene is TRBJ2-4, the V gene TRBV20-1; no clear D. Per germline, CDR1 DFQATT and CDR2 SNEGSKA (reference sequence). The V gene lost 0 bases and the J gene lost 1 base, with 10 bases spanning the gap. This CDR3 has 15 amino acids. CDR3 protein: CSARDGRTAKNIQYF. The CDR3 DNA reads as TGCAGTGCTAGAGATGGCCGTACGGCCAAAAACATTCAGTACTTC.

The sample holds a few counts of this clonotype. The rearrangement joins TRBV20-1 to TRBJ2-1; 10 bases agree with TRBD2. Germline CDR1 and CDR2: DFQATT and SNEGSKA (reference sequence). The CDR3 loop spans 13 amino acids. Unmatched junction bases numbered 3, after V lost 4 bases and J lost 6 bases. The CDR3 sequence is CSAKREGPNEQFF. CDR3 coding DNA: TGCAGTGCTAAGCGGGAGGGCCCCAATGAGCAGTTCTTC.

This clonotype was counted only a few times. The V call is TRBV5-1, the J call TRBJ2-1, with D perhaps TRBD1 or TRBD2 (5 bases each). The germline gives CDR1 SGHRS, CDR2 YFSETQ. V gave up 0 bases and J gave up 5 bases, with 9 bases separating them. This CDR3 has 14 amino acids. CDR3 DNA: TGCGCCAGCAGCTTGGAAACGGGGCACAATGAGCAGTTCTTC. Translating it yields CASSLETGHNEQFF.

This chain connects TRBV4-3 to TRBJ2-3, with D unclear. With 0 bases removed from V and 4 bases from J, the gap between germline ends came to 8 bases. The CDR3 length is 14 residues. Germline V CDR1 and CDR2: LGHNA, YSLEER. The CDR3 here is CASSQDRASDTQYF. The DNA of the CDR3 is TGCGCCAGCAGCCAAGATCGGGCCTCAGATACGCAGTATTTT.

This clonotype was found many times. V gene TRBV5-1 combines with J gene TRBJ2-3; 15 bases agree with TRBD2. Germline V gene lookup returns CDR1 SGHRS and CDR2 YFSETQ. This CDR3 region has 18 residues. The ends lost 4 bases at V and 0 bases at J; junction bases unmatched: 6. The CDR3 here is CASSVGLAGGSSTDTQYF. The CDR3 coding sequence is TGCGCCAGCAGCGTCGGACTAGCGGGAGGGTCTAGCACAGATACGCAGTATTTT. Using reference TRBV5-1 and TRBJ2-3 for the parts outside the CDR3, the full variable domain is KAGVTQTPRYLIKTRGQQVTLSCSPISGHRSVSWYQQTPGQGLQFLFEYFSETQRNKGNFPGRFSGRQFSNSRSEMNVSTLELGDSALYLCASSVGLAGGSSTDTQYFGPGTRLTVL.

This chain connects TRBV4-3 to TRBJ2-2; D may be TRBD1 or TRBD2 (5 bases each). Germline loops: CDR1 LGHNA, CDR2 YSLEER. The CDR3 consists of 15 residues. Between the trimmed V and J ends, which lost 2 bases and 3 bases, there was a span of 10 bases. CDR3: CASSQNGGDTGELFF. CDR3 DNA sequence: TGCGCCAGCAGCCAAAATGGGGGTGACACCGGGGAGCTGTTTTTT.

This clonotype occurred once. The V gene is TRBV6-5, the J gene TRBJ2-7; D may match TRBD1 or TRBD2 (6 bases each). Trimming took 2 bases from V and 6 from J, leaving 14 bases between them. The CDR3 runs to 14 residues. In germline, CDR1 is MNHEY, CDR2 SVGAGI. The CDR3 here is CASSYPGAGTEQYF. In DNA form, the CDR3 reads TGTGCCAGCAGTTACCCGGGGGCGGGGACCGAGCAGTACTTC.

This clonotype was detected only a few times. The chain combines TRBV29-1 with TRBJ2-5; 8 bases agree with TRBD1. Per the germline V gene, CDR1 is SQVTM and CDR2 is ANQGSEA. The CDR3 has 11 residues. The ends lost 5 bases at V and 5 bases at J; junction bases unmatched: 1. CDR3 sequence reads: CSVRTGETQYF. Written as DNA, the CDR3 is TGCAGCGTTCGGACAGGGGAGACCCAGTACTTC.

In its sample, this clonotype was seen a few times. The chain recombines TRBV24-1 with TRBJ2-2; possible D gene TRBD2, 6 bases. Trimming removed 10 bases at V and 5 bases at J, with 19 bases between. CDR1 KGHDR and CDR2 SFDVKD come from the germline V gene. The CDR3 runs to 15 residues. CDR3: CATSVGGGRTGELFF. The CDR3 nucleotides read TGTGCCACATCAGTTGGGGGAGGAAGGACCGGGGAGCTGTTTTTT.

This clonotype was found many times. The CDR3 is CASSRGDRVQETQYF. DNA of the CDR3: TGCGCCAGCTCGCGGGGGGACAGGGTCCAAGAGACCCAGTACTTC. This rearrangement joins TRBV5-1 to TRBJ2-5; TRBD1 might be the D (9 bases). CDR3 length: 15 residues. Germline V CDR1 and CDR2: SGHRS, YFSETQ. V shed 7 bases and J shed 1 base, with 17 bases lying between them. Complete variable domain (other parts from reference TRBV5-1 and TRBJ2-5): KAGVTQTPRYLIKTRGQQVTLSCSPISGHRSVSWYQQTPGQGLQFLFEYFSETQRNKGNFPGRFSGRQFSNSRSEMNVSTLELGDSALYLCASSRGDRVQETQYFGPGTRLLVL.

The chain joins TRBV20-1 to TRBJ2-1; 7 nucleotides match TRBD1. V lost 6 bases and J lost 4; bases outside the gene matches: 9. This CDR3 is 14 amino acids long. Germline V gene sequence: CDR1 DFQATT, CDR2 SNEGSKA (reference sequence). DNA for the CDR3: TGCAGTGCACCTGACAGGGTTCTTTACAATGAGCAGTTCTTC. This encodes CSAPDRVLYNEQFF.

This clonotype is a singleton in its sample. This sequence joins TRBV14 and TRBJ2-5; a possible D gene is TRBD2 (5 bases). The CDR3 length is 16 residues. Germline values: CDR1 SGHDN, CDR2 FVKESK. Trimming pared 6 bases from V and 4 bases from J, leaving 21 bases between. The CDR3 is CASRGGLGGGGETQYF. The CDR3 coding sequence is TGTGCCAGCAGAGGCGGACTCGGAGGAGGAGGAGAGACCCAGTACTTC.

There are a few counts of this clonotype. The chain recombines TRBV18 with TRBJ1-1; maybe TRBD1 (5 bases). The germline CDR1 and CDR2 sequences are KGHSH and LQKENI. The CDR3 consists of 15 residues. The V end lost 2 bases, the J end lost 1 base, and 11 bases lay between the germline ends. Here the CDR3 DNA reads TGTGCCAGCTCACCAGGGGCAGGCTCGAACACTGAAGCTTTCTTT. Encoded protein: CASSPGAGSNTEAFF.

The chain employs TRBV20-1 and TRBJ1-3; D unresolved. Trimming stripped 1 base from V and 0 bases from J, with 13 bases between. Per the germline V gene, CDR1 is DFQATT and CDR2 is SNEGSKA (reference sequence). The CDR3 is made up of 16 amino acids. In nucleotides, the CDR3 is TGCAGTGCTAGAGTCGTTATGACTAGCTCTGGAAACACCATATATTTT. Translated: CSARVVMTSSGNTIYF.

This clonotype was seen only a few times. DNA of the CDR3: TGTGCCAGCTCGAGGGGGGAGAACACTGAAGCTTTCTTT. Translating it yields CASSRGENTEAFF. The V call is TRBV6-1, the J call TRBJ1-1; possible D gene TRBD1, 6 bases. Germline-derived CDR1 and CDR2 are MNHNS and SASEGT. The CDR3 consists of 13 residues. V was pared by 8 bases and J by 1 base, with 11 bases between.

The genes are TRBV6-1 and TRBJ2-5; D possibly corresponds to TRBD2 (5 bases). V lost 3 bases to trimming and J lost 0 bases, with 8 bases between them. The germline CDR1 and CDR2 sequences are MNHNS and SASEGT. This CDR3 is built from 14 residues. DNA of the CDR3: TGTGCCAGCAGTGAGCGGGCGTACCAAGAGACCCAGTACTTC. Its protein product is CASSERAYQETQYF.

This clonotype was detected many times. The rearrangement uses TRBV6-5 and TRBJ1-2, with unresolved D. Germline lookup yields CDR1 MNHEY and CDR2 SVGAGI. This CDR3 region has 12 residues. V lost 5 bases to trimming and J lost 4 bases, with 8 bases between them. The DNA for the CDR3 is TGTGCCAGCAGTGGACCCCTCTATGGCTACACCTTC. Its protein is CASSGPLYGYTF.

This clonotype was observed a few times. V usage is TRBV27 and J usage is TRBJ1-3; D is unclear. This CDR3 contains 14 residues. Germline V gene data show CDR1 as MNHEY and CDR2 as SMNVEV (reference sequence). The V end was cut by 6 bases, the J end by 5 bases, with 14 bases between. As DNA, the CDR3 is TGTGCCAGCAGCACAATCGGCGGGCGAAACACCATATATTTT. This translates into CASSTIGGRNTIYF.

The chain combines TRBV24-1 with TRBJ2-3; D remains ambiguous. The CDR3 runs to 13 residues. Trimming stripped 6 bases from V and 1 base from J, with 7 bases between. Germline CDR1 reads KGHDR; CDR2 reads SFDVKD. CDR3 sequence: CATSSPGTDTQYF. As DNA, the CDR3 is TGTGCCACCAGTTCTCCCGGCACAGATACGCAGTATTTT.

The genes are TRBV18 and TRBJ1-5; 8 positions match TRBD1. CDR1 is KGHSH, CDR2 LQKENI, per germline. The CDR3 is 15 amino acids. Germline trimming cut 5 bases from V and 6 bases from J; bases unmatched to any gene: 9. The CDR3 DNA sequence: TGTGCCAGCTCATCCAGGACAGGACAGGGTCAGCCCCAGCATTTT. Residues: CASSSRTGQGQPQHF.

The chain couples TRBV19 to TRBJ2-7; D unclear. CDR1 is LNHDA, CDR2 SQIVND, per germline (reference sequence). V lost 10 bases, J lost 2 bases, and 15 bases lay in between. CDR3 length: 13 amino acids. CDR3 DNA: TGTGCCACCCAACCCCGCGAAACCTACGAGCAGTACTTC. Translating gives CATQPRETYEQYF.

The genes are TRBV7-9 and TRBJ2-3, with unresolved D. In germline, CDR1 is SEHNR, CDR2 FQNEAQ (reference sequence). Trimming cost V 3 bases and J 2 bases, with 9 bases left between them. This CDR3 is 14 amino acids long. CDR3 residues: CASSFERHTDTQYF. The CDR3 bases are TGTGCCAGCAGCTTCGAGCGTCACACAGATACGCAGTATTTT.

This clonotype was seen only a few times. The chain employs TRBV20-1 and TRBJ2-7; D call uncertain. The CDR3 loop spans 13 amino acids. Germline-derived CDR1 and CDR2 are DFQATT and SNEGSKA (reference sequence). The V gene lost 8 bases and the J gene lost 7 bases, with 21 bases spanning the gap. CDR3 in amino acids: CSLLGNLSGEQYF. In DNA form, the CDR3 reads TGCAGTCTCCTGGGGAACCTCTCTGGGGAGCAGTACTTC.

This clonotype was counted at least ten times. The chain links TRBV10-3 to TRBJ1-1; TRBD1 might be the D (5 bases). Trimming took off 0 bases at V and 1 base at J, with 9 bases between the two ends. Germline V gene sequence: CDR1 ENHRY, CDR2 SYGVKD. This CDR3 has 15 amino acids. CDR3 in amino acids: CAISESGRRNTEAFF. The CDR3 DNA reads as TGTGCCATCAGTGAGTCGGGGCGTCGGAACACTGAAGCTTTCTTT.

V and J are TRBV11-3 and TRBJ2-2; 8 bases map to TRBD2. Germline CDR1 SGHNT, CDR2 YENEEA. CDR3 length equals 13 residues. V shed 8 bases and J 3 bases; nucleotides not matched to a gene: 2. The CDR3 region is CASQREHTGELFF. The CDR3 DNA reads TGTGCCAGCCAGCGGGAGCACACCGGGGAGCTGTTTTTT.

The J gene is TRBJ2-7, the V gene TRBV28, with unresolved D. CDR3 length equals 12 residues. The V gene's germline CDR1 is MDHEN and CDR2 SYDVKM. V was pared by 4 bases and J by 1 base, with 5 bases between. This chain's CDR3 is CASSSQSYEQYF. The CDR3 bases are TGTGCCAGCAGTTCGCAGTCCTACGAGCAGTACTTC. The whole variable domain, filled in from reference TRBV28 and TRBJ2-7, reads DVKVTQSSRYLVKRTGEKVFLECVQDMDHENMFWYRQDPGLGLRLIYFSYDVKMKEKGDIPEGYSVSREKKERFSLILESASTNQTSMYLCASSSQSYEQYFGPGTRLTVT.

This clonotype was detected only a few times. The CDR3: CASSRGSLSYGYTF. CDR3 in DNA: TGCGCCAGCAGCCGGGGCAGCCTATCCTATGGCTACACCTTC. The chain uses TRBV4-3 and TRBJ1-2, with D perhaps TRBD1 (5 bases). This CDR3 is built from 14 residues. Deletions cut 4 bases from V and 4 bases from J, with 13 bases between. Germline V gene lookup returns CDR1 LGHNA and CDR2 YSLEER.

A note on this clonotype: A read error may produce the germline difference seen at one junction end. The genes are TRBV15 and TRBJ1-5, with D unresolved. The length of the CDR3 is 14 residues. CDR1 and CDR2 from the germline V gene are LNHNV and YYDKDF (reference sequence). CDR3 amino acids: CATSREPSNQPQHF. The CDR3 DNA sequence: TGTGCCACCAGCCGAGAGCCTAGCAATCAGCCCCAGCATTTT.

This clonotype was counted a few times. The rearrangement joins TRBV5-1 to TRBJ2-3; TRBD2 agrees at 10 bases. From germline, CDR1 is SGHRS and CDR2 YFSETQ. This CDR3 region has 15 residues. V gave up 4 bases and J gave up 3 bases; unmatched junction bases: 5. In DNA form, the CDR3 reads TGCGCCAGCAGCCCCAGCGGGAGGGTAACAGATACGCAGTATTTT. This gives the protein CASSPSGRVTDTQYF.

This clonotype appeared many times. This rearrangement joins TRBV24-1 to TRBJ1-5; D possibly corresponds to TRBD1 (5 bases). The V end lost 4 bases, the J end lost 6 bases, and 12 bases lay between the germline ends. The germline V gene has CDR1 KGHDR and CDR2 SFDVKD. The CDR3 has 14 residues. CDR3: CATSDGRDGQPQHF. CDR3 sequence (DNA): TGTGCCACCAGTGACGGCAGGGATGGTCAGCCCCAGCATTTT.

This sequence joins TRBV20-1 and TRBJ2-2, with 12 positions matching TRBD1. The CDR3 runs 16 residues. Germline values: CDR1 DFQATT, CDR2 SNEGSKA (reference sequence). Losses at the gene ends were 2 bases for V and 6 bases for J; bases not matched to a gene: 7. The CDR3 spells CSARPRRDRGPGELFF. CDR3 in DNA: TGCAGTGCTAGACCCCGACGGGACAGGGGGCCCGGGGAGCTGTTTTTT.